These 24 T cell receptor beta chains were sequenced from one sample in a study of lymphopenia after photon versus proton radiotherapy. Sequencing was performed with immunoSEQ multiplex PCR; in TCRdb, only in-frame clones are kept and a portion is missing. The top ten hold approximately 2.9% of the sample, which has 70,000 or so clones, roughly 93% seen once. Sequenced material: peripheral blood, taken from a patient treated with photon-based radiotherapy. These receptors came from a woman aged 70 to 79 with pancreatic cancer.

V gene TRBV11-1 combines with J gene TRBJ2-7; the D gene could be TRBD1 or TRBD2 (5 bases each). Trimming left V 1 base short and J 2 bases short, with 15 bases between. The V gene's germline CDR1 is SGHAT and CDR2 FQDESV (reference sequence). The CDR3 runs 16 residues. The DNA for the CDR3 is TGTGCCAGCAGCTTAGATCGCCGGGACCTCCCCTACGAGCAGTACTTC. Protein product: CASSLDRRDLPYEQYF.

This rearrangement joins TRBV4-1 to TRBJ2-1; 8 bases are a match to TRBD2. CDR3 length: 17 amino acids. The germline V gene encodes CDR1 MGHRA and CDR2 YSYEKL. The J segment lost 2 bases and the V segment lost 0 bases, leaving 6 bases of the junction unmatched. The CDR3 spells CASSQDAPSGPYNEQFF. The DNA of the CDR3 is TGCGCCAGCAGCCAAGATGCGCCTAGCGGGCCCTACAATGAGCAGTTCTTC.

This clone was detected once. This sequence joins TRBV7-2 and TRBJ2-7; D gene uncertain. The V end was cut by 0 bases, the J end by 3 bases, with 15 bases between. Germline lookup yields CDR1 SGHTA and CDR2 FQGNSA. The length of the CDR3 is 16 residues. The CDR3 spells CASSLARAAEIYEQYF. CDR3 coding DNA: TGTGCCAGCAGCTTAGCCCGGGCCGCGGAGATCTACGAGCAGTACTTC. Complete variable domain (other parts from reference TRBV7-2 and TRBJ2-7): GAGVSQSPSNKVTEKGKDVELRCDPISGHTALYWYRQSLGQGLEFLIYFQGNSAPDKSGLPSDRFSAERTGGSVSTLTIQRTQQEDSAVYLCASSLARAAEIYEQYFGPGTRLTVT.

The chain combines TRBV6-4 with TRBJ1-1; a weak D match, TRBD1 (5 bases). V lost 6 bases to trimming and J lost 1 base, with 12 bases between them. The CDR3 spans 14 residues. CDR1 and CDR2 from the germline V gene are MRHNA and SNTAGT. CDR3 sequence (DNA): TGTGCCAGCAGCCCAGGGCCGAAGAACACTGAAGCTTTCTTT. It specifies CASSPGPKNTEAFF.

The genes are TRBV7-9 and TRBJ1-2; D remains ambiguous. The ends were cut back, 1 base at V and 1 base at J, with 7 bases in the middle. The CDR3 covers 14 residues. Germline lookup yields CDR1 SEHNR and CDR2 FQNEAQ (reference sequence). CDR3 bases: TGTGCCAGCAGCTTAGGATCGAATAACTATGGCTACACCTTC. The encoded protein is CASSLGSNNYGYTF.

This chain joins TRBV29-1 and TRBJ2-1, with a tentative D call TRBD1 (5 bases). Looked up from germline, CDR1 is SQVTM and CDR2 is ANQGSEA. This CDR3 spans 11 amino acids. The V end was cut by 1 base, the J end by 12 bases, with 10 bases between. The CDR3 reads CSVEGQKAQFF. The DNA of the CDR3 is TGCAGCGTTGAAGGACAGAAAGCGCAGTTCTTC.

Worth noting for this clone: An end of the junction differs from the germline gene, which may be a read error. CDR3 DNA: TGTGCCAGCGAGACCCTGGGCCAGGCGCTCTTTTTT. It is translated as CASETLGQALFF. V is TRBV7-9 and J is TRBJ1-3; D is undetermined. CDR1 and CDR2 (germline): SEHNR, FQNEAQ (reference sequence). This CDR3 is built from 12 residues.

The chain is built from TRBV5-1 and TRBJ1-4; 9 bases line up with TRBD1. Germline lookup yields CDR1 SGHRS and CDR2 YFSETQ. V gave up 5 bases and J gave up 2 bases; unmatched junction bases: 4. The CDR3 length is 15 residues. CDR3 nucleotide sequence: TGCGCCAGCAGTCCAGGACAGGGGACTAATGAAAAACTGTTTTTT. Translated: CASSPGQGTNEKLFF.

V gene TRBV29-1 combines with J gene TRBJ1-3, with D hard to call. With 3 bases removed from V and 2 bases from J, the gap between germline ends came to 5 bases. The germline gives CDR1 SQVTM, CDR2 ANQGSEA. CDR3 length: 12 amino acids. CDR3 sequence reads: CSVETAGNTIYF. In nucleotides, the CDR3 is TGCAGCGTTGAGACGGCTGGAAACACCATATATTTT.

The V gene is TRBV30, the J gene TRBJ2-1; the match to TRBD2 covers 8 bases. The germline CDR1 and CDR2 sequences are GTSNPN and SVGIG (reference sequence). Unmatched junction bases numbered 4, after V lost 0 bases and J lost 0 bases. The CDR3 covers 16 residues. The CDR3 sequence: CAWSVRSGSSYNEQFF. CDR3 in DNA: TGTGCCTGGAGTGTACGGAGCGGGAGCTCCTACAATGAGCAGTTCTTC.

The V gene is TRBV5-6, the J gene TRBJ2-3; D unresolved. Germline-derived CDR1 and CDR2 are SGHDT and YYEEEE. The V end was cut by 0 bases, the J end by 6 bases, with 8 bases between. The CDR3 loop spans 13 amino acids. DNA of the CDR3: TGTGCCAGCAGCTTGGGGGTATCGGATACGCAGTATTTT. Its protein product is CASSLGVSDTQYF. The variable domain in full, with the rest retrieved from reference TRBV5-6 and TRBJ2-3, is DAGVTQSPTHLIKTRGQQVTLRCSPKSGHDTVSWYQQALGQGPQFIFQYYEEEERQRGNFPDRFSGHQFPNYSSELNVNALLLGDSALYLCASSLGVSDTQYFGPGTRLTVL.

This clone turned up a few times. The chain joins TRBV11-2 to TRBJ2-3; 8 positions match TRBD1. With 0 bases clipped from V and 6 bases from J, the junction kept 11 bases outside the gene matches. Germline V gene data show CDR1 as SGHAT and CDR2 as FQNNGV. CDR3 length equals 17 residues. CDR3 sequence (DNA): TGTGCCAGCAGCTTAGACCCTCCGCAGGGGGCGAGGGATACGCAGTATTTT. It codes for CASSLDPPQGARDTQYF.

The table lists this clone with a few counts. V usage is TRBV10-2 and J usage is TRBJ2-7, with a possible D match to TRBD1 (5 bases). V was cut by 6 bases and J by 5 bases, with 8 bases left in between. Germline V gene data show CDR1 as WSHSY and CDR2 as SAAADI. The CDR3 spans 11 residues. CDR3 sequence reads: CASRAGNEQYF. CDR3 nucleotide sequence: TGCGCCAGCAGGGCAGGGAACGAGCAGTACTTC.

V gene TRBV27 combines with J gene TRBJ2-5; unclear D gene. Germline assignment: CDR1 MNHEY and CDR2 SMNVEV (reference sequence). Trimming removed 6 bases from V and 1 base from J, with 15 bases in between. The CDR3 is made up of 15 amino acids. In DNA form, the CDR3 reads TGTGCCAGCAGCCCCCGGCAGGATCTCCAAGAGACCCAGTACTTC. Translating gives CASSPRQDLQETQYF.

The chain recombines TRBV2 with TRBJ1-2; weak D call: TRBD1 (6 bases). The germline V gene encodes CDR1 SNHLY and CDR2 FYNNEI. The CDR3 runs to 13 residues. The V end lost 5 bases, the J end lost 4 bases, and 11 bases lay between the germline ends. The CDR3 bases are TGTGCCAGCAGTCTCAGGGGAGCCTATGGCTACACCTTC. Translated: CASSLRGAYGYTF.

The rearrangement uses TRBV4-2 and TRBJ2-5; no clear D gene. From germline, CDR1 is LGHNA and CDR2 YNFKEQ. Deletions cut 0 bases from V and 4 bases from J, with 3 bases between. The CDR3 is 12 amino acids. As DNA, the CDR3 is TGTGCCAGCAGCCAAGAGCCAGAGACCCAGTACTTC. It yields the protein CASSQEPETQYF.

The rearrangement joins TRBV27 to TRBJ1-3; D is unresolved. V lost 5 bases, J lost 0 bases, and 14 bases lay in between. The germline CDR1 and CDR2 sequences are MNHEY and SMNVEV (reference sequence). CDR3 size: 16 residues. The CDR3 DNA reads as TGTGCCAGCAGTCCGAACACTTTTAGCTCTGGAAACACCATATATTTT. Translating gives CASSPNTFSSGNTIYF.

CDR3 DNA: TGTGCCAGCAGCTTCTACGGGAGGAGTGGTGGCGAGCAGTACTTC. This encodes CASSFYGRSGGEQYF. The J gene is TRBJ2-7, the V gene TRBV7-2; 7 nucleotides line up with TRBD2. There are 15 residues in the CDR3. With 3 bases clipped from V and 6 bases from J, the junction kept 11 bases outside the gene matches. Germline V gene lookup returns CDR1 SGHTA and CDR2 FQGNSA.

The chain combines TRBV4-3 with TRBJ2-5; 8 nucleotides line up with TRBD2. The CDR3 is 17 amino acids. Unmatched junction bases numbered 12, after V lost 4 bases and J lost 2 bases. Germline V lookup: CDR1 LGHNA, CDR2 YSLEER. The CDR3 protein is CASSPHPTSALQETQYF. The CDR3 DNA is TGCGCCAGCAGCCCGCATCCGACTAGCGCCTTGCAAGAGACCCAGTACTTC.

V usage is TRBV11-2 and J usage is TRBJ1-4; D uncertain. Germline CDR1 and CDR2: SGHAT and FQNNGV. Trimming shortened V by 1 base and J by 3 bases, and 9 bases separated the two germline ends. CDR3 size: 15 residues. CDR3 sequence: CASSLVGAANEKLFF. Written as DNA, the CDR3 is TGTGCCAGCAGCTTAGTCGGTGCGGCTAATGAAAAACTGTTTTTT.

The V gene is TRBV5-1, the J gene TRBJ1-1; weak D call: TRBD1 (6 bases). Per the germline V gene, CDR1 is SGHRS and CDR2 is YFSETQ. The CDR3 runs to 15 residues. V lost 4 bases and J lost 1, with 14 bases in between. The CDR3 sequence: CASSLRSDRNTEAFF. CDR3 DNA sequence: TGCGCCAGCAGCCTGAGGTCGGACAGGAACACTGAAGCTTTCTTT.

J is TRBJ2-7 and V is TRBV5-6; the D is unclear. This CDR3 has 15 residues. V was trimmed by 3 bases and J by 0 bases, leaving 13 bases between them. Per germline, CDR1 SGHDT and CDR2 YYEEEE. For the CDR3, the DNA is TGTGCCAGCAGCTCCCTTGGAGATAGCTCCTACGAGCAGTACTTC. This encodes CASSSLGDSSYEQYF.

This chain uses TRBV29-1 with TRBJ2-5; 13 nucleotides line up with TRBD2. The CDR3 spans 15 residues. Per germline, CDR1 SQVTM and CDR2 ANQGSEA. Germline trimming cut 7 bases from V and 1 base from J; bases unmatched to any gene: 6. DNA for the CDR3: TGCAGCGGTTTACTAGCGGGAGGGTCCCAAGAGACCCAGTACTTC. Protein: CSGLLAGGSQETQYF.

This clone has a single count. J is TRBJ2-1 and V is TRBV4-1, with 12 bases identical to TRBD2. J lost 7 bases, V lost 5 bases, and 6 bases had no gene match. Germline V lookup: CDR1 MGHRA, CDR2 YSYEKL. The CDR3 covers 15 residues. In DNA form, the CDR3 reads TGCGCCAGCAGCAAGACTAGCGGGAGTCGAAATGAGCAGTTCTTC. It specifies CASSKTSGSRNEQFF.